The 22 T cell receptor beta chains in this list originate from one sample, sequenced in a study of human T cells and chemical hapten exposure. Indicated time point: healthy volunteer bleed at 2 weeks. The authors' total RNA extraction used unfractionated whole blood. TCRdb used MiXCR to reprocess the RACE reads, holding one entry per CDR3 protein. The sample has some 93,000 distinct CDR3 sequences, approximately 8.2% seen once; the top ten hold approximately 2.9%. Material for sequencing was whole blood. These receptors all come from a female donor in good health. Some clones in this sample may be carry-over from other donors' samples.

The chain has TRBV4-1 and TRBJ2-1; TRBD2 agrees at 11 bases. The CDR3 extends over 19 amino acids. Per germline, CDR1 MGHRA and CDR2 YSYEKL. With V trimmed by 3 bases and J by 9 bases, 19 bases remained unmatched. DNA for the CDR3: TGCGCCAGCAGCCACGAGACACTGACAACTAGCGGGAGAATCGGTGAGCAGTTCTTC. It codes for CASSHETLTTSGRIGEQFF.

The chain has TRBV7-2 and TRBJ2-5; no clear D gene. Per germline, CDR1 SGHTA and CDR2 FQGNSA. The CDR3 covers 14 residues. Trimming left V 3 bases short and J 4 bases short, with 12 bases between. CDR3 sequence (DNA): TGTGCCAGCAGCTTTTATGGAGTTGCAGAGACCCAGTACTTC. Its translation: CASSFYGVAETQYF.

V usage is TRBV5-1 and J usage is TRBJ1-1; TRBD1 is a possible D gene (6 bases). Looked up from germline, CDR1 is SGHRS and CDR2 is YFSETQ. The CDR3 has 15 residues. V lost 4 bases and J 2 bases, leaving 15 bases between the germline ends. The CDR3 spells CASSPKGDPNTEAFF. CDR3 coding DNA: TGCGCCAGCAGCCCCAAGGGGGACCCCAACACTGAAGCTTTCTTT.

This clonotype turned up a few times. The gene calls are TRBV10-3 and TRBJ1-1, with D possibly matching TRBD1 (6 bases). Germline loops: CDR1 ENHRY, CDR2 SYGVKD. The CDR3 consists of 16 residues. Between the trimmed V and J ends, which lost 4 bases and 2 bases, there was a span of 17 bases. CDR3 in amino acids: CAISGVTGAGNTEAFF. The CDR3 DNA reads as TGTGCCATCAGTGGCGTTACGGGGGCGGGTAACACTGAAGCTTTCTTT.

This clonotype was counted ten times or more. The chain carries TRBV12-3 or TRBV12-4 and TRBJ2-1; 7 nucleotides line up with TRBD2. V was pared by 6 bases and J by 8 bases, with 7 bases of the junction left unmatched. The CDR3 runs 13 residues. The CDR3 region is CASSRTGGYEQFF. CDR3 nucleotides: TGTGCCAGCAGCCGGACCGGGGGGTATGAGCAGTTCTTC.

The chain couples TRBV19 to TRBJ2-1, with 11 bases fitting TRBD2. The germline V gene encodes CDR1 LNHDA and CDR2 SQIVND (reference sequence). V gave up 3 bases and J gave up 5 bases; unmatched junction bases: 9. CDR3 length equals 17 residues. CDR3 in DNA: TGTGCCAGTAGTATGATCATCGGGACTAGCGGTAACAATGAGCAGTTCTTC. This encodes CASSMIIGTSGNNEQFF.

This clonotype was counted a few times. The CDR3 nucleotides read TGTGCCAGCAGTCCTAGCGGGAGTCGAGATACGCAGTATTTT. Its protein product is CASSPSGSRDTQYF. This chain connects TRBV12-3 or TRBV12-4 to TRBJ2-3; 10 bases agree with TRBD2. The CDR3 is made up of 14 amino acids. The V gene end was trimmed by 5 bases and the J gene end by 5 bases; junction bases not matched to a gene: 4.

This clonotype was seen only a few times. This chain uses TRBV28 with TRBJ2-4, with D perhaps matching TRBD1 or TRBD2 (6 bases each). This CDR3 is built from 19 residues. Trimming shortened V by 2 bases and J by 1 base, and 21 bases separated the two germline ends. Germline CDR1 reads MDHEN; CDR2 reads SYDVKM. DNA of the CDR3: TGTGCCAGCAGTTTAGTTGTGGTGAGGGGGGCGAGGGCCAAAAACATTCAGTACTTC. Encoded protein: CASSLVVVRGARAKNIQYF.

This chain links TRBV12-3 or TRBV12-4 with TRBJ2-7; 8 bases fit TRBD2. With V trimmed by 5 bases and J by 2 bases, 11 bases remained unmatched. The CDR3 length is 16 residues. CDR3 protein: CASSPPRTSSTYEQYF. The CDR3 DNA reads TGTGCCAGCAGTCCGCCCCGGACTAGCTCGACCTACGAGCAGTACTTC.

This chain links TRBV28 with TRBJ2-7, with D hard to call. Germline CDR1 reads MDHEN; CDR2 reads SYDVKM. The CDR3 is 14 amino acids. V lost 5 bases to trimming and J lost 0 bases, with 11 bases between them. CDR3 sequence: CASSPQSTSYEQYF. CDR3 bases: TGTGCCAGCAGTCCACAGTCAACCTCCTACGAGCAGTACTTC.

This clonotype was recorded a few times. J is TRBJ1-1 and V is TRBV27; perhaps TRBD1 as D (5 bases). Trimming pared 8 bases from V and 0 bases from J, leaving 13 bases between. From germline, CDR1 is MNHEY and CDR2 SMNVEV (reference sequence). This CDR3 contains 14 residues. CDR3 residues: CASHSGQMNTEAFF. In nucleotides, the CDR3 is TGTGCCAGCCACTCGGGGCAAATGAACACTGAAGCTTTCTTT.

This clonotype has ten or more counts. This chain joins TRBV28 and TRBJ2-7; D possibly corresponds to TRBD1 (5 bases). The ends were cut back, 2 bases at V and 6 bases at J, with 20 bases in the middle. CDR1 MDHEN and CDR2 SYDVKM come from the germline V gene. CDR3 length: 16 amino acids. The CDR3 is CASSLNRRAPQGEQYF. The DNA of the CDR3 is TGTGCCAGCAGTTTAAACCGCAGGGCTCCTCAGGGCGAGCAGTACTTC.

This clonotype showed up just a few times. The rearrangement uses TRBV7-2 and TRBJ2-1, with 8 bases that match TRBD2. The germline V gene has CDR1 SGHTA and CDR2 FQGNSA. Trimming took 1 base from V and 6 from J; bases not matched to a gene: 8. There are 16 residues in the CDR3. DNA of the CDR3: TGTGCCAGCAGCTTAGTACATAGCGGGACTTCCAATGAGCAGTTCTTC. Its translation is CASSLVHSGTSNEQFF. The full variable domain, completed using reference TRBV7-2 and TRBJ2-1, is GAGVSQSPSNKVTEKGKDVELRCDPISGHTALYWYRQSLGQGLEFLIYFQGNSAPDKSGLPSDRFSAERTGGSVSTLTIQRTQQEDSAVYLCASSLVHSGTSNEQFFGPGTRLTVL.

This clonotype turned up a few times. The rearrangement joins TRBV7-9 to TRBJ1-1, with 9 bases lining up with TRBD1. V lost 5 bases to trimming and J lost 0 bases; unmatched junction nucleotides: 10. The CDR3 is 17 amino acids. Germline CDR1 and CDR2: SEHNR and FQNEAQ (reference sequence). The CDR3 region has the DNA TGTGCCAGCAGCAAACAGGGGGCTCAATTCATGAACACTGAAGCTTTCTTT. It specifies CASSKQGAQFMNTEAFF.

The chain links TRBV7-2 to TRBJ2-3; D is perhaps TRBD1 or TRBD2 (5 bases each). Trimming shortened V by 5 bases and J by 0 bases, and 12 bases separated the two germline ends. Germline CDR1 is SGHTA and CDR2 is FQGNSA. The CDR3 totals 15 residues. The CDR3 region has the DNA TGTGCCAGCAGCCCCAGCTGGGGGAGCACAGATACGCAGTATTTT. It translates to CASSPSWGSTDTQYF.

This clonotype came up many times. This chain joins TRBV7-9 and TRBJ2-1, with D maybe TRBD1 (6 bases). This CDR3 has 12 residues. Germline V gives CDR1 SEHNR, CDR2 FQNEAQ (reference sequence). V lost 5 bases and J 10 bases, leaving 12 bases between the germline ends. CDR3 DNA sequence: TGTGCCAGCAGCACACAGGGAAACGAGCAGTTCTTC. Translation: CASSTQGNEQFF. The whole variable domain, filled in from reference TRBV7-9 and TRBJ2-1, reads DTGVSQNPRHKITKRGQNVTFRCDPISEHNRLYWYRQTLGQGPEFLTYFQNEAQLEKSRLLSDRFSAERPKGSFSTLEIQRTEQGDSAMYLCASSTQGNEQFFGPGTRLTVL.

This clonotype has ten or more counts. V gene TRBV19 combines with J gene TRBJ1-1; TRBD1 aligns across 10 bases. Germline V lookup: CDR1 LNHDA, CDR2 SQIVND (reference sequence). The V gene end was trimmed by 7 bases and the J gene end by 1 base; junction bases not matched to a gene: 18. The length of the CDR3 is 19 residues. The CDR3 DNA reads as TGTGCCAGTAATCCGCGATTTATCCCGGGACAGGGGCAGAACACTGAAGCTTTCTTT. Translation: CASNPRFIPGQGQNTEAFF.

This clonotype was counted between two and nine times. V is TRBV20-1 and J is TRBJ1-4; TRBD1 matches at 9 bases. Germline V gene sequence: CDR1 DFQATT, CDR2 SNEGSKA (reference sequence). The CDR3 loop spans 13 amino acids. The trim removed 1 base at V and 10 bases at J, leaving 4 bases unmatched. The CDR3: CSARATGGGKLFF. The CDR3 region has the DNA TGCAGTGCTAGAGCCACAGGGGGCGGAAAACTGTTTTTT.

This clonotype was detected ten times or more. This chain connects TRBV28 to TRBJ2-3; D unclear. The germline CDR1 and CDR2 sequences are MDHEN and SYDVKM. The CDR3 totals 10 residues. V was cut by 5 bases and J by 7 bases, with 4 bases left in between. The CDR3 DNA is TGTGCCAGCAGTGATCATACGCAGTATTTT. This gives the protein CASSDHTQYF.

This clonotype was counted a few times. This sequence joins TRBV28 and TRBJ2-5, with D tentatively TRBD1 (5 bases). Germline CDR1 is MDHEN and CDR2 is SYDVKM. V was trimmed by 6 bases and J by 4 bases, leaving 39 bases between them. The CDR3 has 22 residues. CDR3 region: CASSTDLKNASKRKGNGETQYF. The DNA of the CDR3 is TGTGCCAGCAGCACTGACCTGAAGAACGCCTCCAAAAGAAAGGGGAATGGAGAGACCCAGTACTTC. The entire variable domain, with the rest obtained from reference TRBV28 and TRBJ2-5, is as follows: DVKVTQSSRYLVKRTGEKVFLECVQDMDHENMFWYRQDPGLGLRLIYFSYDVKMKEKGDIPEGYSVSREKKERFSLILESASTNQTSMYLCASSTDLKNASKRKGNGETQYFGPGTRLLVL.

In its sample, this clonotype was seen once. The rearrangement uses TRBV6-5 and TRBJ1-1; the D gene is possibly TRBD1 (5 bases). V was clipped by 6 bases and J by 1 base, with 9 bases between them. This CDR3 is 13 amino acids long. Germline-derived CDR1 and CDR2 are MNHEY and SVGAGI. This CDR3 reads CASRFTGNTEAFF. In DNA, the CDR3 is TGTGCCAGCAGATTCACAGGGAACACTGAAGCTTTCTTT.

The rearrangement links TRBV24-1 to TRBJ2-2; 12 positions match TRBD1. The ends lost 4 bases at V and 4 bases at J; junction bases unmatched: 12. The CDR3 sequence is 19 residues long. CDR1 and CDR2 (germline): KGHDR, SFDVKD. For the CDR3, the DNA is TGTGCCACCAGTGAGCCCCGGGACAGGGGGCCCCGGGGCACCGGGGAGCTGTTTTTT. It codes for CATSEPRDRGPRGTGELFF.